This T cell receptor beta chain was obtained from a study of blood T cell repertoires in COVID-19. Whole-study context: PBMCs, B-cell-depleted T cells, or T cells provided the cDNA or gDNA that made up the material.

This CDR3 is 17 amino acids long. Germline loops: CDR1 SEHNR, CDR2 FQNEAQ (reference sequence). Trimming took off 5 bases at V and 0 bases at J, with 18 bases between the two ends. Clinical histories supplied by participants themselves formed the basis of cohort assignment. Measured with immunoSEQ multiplex PCR; TCRdb has only the in-frame clones, and not every one. This table has over 300,000 clones, 70% to 90% appearing once. Sequencing used PBMCs or T cells enriched from blood (not recorded which). The V and J genes are TRBV7-9 and TRBJ2-3, with D perhaps TRBD1 (6 bases). The clonotype comes from a woman aged 40-49 years who had recovered from COVID-19. The CDR3, as DNA: TGTGCCAGCAGCAAACTATCAGGGACACAGAGCACAGATACGCAGTATTTT. Its protein product is CASSKLSGTQSTDTQYF. Variable domain in full (rest from reference TRBV7-9 and TRBJ2-3): DTGVSQNPRHKITKRGQNVTFRCDPISEHNRLYWYRQTLGQGPEFLTYFQNEAQLEKSRLLSDRFSAERPKGSFSTLEIQRTEQGDSAMYLCASSKLSGTQSTDTQYFGPGTRLTVL.